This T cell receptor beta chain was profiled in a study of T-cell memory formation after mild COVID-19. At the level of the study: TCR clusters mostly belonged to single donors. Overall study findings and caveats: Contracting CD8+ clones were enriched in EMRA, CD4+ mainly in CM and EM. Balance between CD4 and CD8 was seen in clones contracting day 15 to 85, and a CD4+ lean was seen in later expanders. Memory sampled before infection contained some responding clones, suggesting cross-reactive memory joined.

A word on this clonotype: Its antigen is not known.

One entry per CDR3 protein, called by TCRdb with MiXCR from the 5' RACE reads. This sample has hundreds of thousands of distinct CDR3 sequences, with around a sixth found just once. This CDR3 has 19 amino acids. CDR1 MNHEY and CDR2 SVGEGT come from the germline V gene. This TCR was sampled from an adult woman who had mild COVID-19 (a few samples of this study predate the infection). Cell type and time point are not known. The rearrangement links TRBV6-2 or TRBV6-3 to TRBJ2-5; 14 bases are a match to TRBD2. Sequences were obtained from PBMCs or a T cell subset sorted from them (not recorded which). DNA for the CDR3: TGTACCTGGACTCGATCTCCCCCAGGGACTAGCGGGAGTGGTGAGACCCAGTACTTC. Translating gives CTWTRSPPGTSGSGETQYF.